The sequence of this T cell receptor beta chain was determined in a study of T-cell reconstitution after alpha-beta-depleted transplantation in children. The germline V gene encodes CDR1 MNHEY and CDR2 SVGEGT. Trimming pared 3 bases from V and 7 bases from J, leaving 10 bases between. The CDR3 consists of 13 residues. The authors prepared the TCRbeta library with unique molecular identifiers. Via MiXCR, TCRdb re-called the PCR reads, giving one row per CDR3 protein. Seen here are hundreds of thousands of distinct CDR3 sequences, 9.9% observed once, and the top ten hold over 9%. This clonotype has a handful of counts.

The receptor's source is a human donor who donated a stem cell graft to a child with SCID. The sequenced sample was PBMCs from the stem cell graft donor, obtained from the stem cell graft. The V call is TRBV6-2 or TRBV6-3, the J call TRBJ1-5; D might be TRBD1 (6 bases). CDR3 nucleotides: TGTGCCAGCAGTTATCTCAGGGGCCAGCCCCAGCATTTT. Its protein product is CASSYLRGQPQHF.